One sample yielded the 4 T cell receptor beta chains listed below, sequenced in a study of OX40 agonist ivuxolimab in advanced cancers. The assay was immunoSEQ multiplex PCR, and TCRdb's table has in-frame clones only and misses some. The sample holds 90,000 to 150,000 clones, 85% to 90% seen once. This specimen was CD4+ or CD8+ T cells sorted from blood, taken in a trial of the OX40 agonist ivuxolimab. The receptors originated from an adult with an advanced solid tumor such as melanoma, head and neck, liver or kidney cancer.

This clone was detected once. This chain joins TRBV6-5 and TRBJ2-3, with 10 positions matching TRBD2. The CDR3 is 14 amino acids. The J segment lost 14 bases and the V segment lost 2 bases, leaving 10 bases of the junction unmatched. The germline V gene has CDR1 MNHEY and CDR2 SVGAGI. The CDR3 sequence: CASSYGTSDPWRYF. For the CDR3, the DNA is TGTGCCAGCAGTTACGGGACTAGCGACCCTTGGCGGTATTTT.

This sequence joins TRBV27 and TRBJ2-6, with TRBD1 as a possible D gene (7 bases). The ends were cut back, 6 bases at V and 2 bases at J, with 17 bases in the middle. The CDR3 spans 17 residues. The germline V gene has CDR1 MNHEY and CDR2 SMNVEV (reference sequence). The CDR3 DNA reads TGTGCCAGCAGACCAGGGGGGCAGGGCCCTGGGGCCAACGTCCTGACTTTC. Amino acids: CASRPGGQGPGANVLTF.

V is TRBV19 and J is TRBJ2-1; D is uncertain. From germline, CDR1 is LNHDA and CDR2 SQIVND (reference sequence). CDR3 size: 15 residues. Trimming removed 2 bases from V and 0 bases from J, with 8 bases in between. The CDR3 DNA reads TGTGCCAGTAGTATACCCTGGAGCTCCTACAATGAGCAGTTCTTC. The encoded protein is CASSIPWSSYNEQFF.

The rearrangement links TRBV7-9 to TRBJ1-4, with D uncertain. CDR1 SEHNR and CDR2 FQNEAQ come from the germline V gene (reference sequence). The CDR3 is 17 residues long. Deletions cut 5 bases from V and 1 base from J, with 17 bases between. The CDR3 sequence is CASSRRNQPVTNEKLFF. Here the CDR3 DNA reads TGTGCCAGCAGCAGAAGGAATCAGCCAGTAACTAATGAAAAACTGTTTTTT.